The 8 T cell receptor beta chains presented below share a single source sample, sequenced in a study of blood T cell repertoires in COVID-19. Method: immunoSEQ multiplex PCR; TCRdb's copy keeps in-frame clones and lacks some. Of roughly 220,000 clones in the sample, approximately 86% were seen once. The specimen was PBMCs or T cells enriched from blood (not recorded which). These receptors were obtained from a woman aged 35 to 49 with acute COVID-19.

This clone was seen a single time. The gene calls are TRBV15 and TRBJ2-1; tentative D call: TRBD2 (6 bases). V lost 0 bases to trimming and J lost 7 bases, with 7 bases between them. The germline gives CDR1 LNHNV, CDR2 YYDKDF (reference sequence). The CDR3 runs 13 residues. The CDR3: CATSRDAGNEQFF. The DNA for the CDR3 is TGTGCCACCAGCAGAGATGCGGGAAATGAGCAGTTCTTC.

Of note for this clone: The same CDR3 is also encoded by other DNA sequences in this sample. This rearrangement joins TRBV6-6 to TRBJ2-7; TRBD1 aligns across 9 bases. Germline values: CDR1 MNHNY, CDR2 SVGAGI (reference sequence). The CDR3 is 14 residues long. The V segment lost 0 bases and the J segment 3 bases; nucleotides outside the gene matches: 0. Here the CDR3 reads CASSYSTGGYEQYF. DNA for the CDR3: TGTGCCAGCAGTTACTCGACAGGGGGCTACGAGCAGTACTTC.

V gene TRBV11-2 combines with J gene TRBJ2-7; 8 bases fit TRBD2. The CDR3 is made up of 15 amino acids. The ends lost 6 bases at V and 9 bases at J; junction bases unmatched: 16. Germline CDR1 is SGHAT and CDR2 is FQNNGV. Written as DNA, the CDR3 is TGTGCCAGCAGGGATGTGGGTAGCGGGAAAGGGAGGCAGTACTTC. Translating it yields CASRDVGSGKGRQYF.

The chain employs TRBV11-2 and TRBJ1-6; 10 nucleotides align to TRBD1. V dropped 3 bases and J dropped 7; count of bases not matched to a gene: 15. The CDR3 runs 19 residues. Germline CDR1 and CDR2: SGHAT and FQNNGV. This chain's CDR3 is CASSLVGFGDRGFNSPLHF. DNA for the CDR3: TGTGCCAGCAGCTTGGTCGGGTTTGGGGACAGGGGATTCAATTCACCCCTCCACTTT.

This clone showed up just a few times. The CDR3 protein is CASSPGQNYEQYF. The CDR3 coding sequence is TGTGCCAGCAGTCCCGGACAGAACTACGAGCAGTACTTC. The J gene is TRBJ2-7, the V gene TRBV6-5; D is perhaps TRBD1 (6 bases). This CDR3 has 13 amino acids. Germline values: CDR1 MNHEY, CDR2 SVGAGI. V lost 5 bases and J lost 3, with 11 bases in between.

This clone has just one count. This chain joins TRBV7-9 and TRBJ2-3; the match to TRBD1 covers 7 bases. The trim removed 4 bases at V and 0 bases at J, leaving 7 bases unmatched. This CDR3 contains 16 residues. Germline values: CDR1 SEHNR, CDR2 FQNEAQ (reference sequence). The CDR3 region is CASSSGQASSTDTQYF. CDR3 nucleotides: TGTGCCAGCAGCTCTGGACAGGCTTCTAGCACAGATACGCAGTATTTT.

The genes are TRBV27 and TRBJ1-6, with D perhaps matching TRBD1 (5 bases). There are 14 residues in the CDR3. Germline CDR1 MNHEY, CDR2 SMNVEV (reference sequence). V was pared by 4 bases and J by 7 bases, with 11 bases between. The DNA for the CDR3 is TGTGCCAGCAGTTATGGGGCAGGGAATTCACCCCTCCACTTT. Its protein is CASSYGAGNSPLHF.

On this clone itself: This sample includes further DNA sequences coding for the same CDR3. The rearrangement joins TRBV27 to TRBJ2-1, with 8 bases that match TRBD2. V was pared by 2 bases and J by 3 bases, with 0 bases of the junction left unmatched. Germline CDR1 MNHEY, CDR2 SMNVEV (reference sequence). The CDR3 consists of 14 residues. CDR3 bases: TGTGCCAGCAGTTTAGGGACTAGCTACAATGAGCAGTTCTTC. Translation: CASSLGTSYNEQFF.